The 31 T cell receptor beta chains reported below all come from one sample, sequenced in a study of T cells after yellow fever vaccination (dated by TCRdb to between 2018 and 2021). Explained via the paper, the treatment or condition label denotes: live attenuated yellow fever vaccine strain. The library was generated by 5' RACE. Instrument used: Illumina NovaSeq 6000. In-frame beta chains were kept once TCRdb had trimmed the public reads at Q25 with fastp and called clones with MiXCR. Each entry is one CDR3 protein sequence, shown with its most common DNA and genes. The sample contains some 320,000 distinct CDR3 sequences, around 4.5% of them found a single time. Together, the top ten hold roughly a fifth of the sample. Sequencing used PBMCs, obtained 15 days after the yellow fever booster vaccination. These receptors all come from a man aged 18 to 29 who received the YFV17D yellow fever vaccine.

This clonotype was counted many times. The genes are TRBV7-6 and TRBJ1-1; unclear D gene. Germline V CDR1 and CDR2: SGHVS, FNYEAQ. Trimming took off 1 base at V and 5 bases at J, with 8 bases between the two ends. The CDR3 runs 13 residues. The CDR3 protein is CASSLGGKTEAFF. CDR3 nucleotide sequence: TGTGCCAGCAGCTTAGGAGGGAAGACTGAAGCTTTCTTT.

The sample holds a few counts of this clonotype. The J gene is TRBJ2-1, the V gene TRBV6-7, with 11 bases matching TRBD1. TRBV6-7 is placed among ORFs of uncertain function. CDR3 length: 14 residues. The J segment lost 6 bases and the V segment lost 5 bases, leaving 3 bases of the junction unmatched. CDR3 in amino acids: CASSPGTGGNEQFF. The DNA of the CDR3 is TGTGCCAGCAGTCCCGGGACAGGGGGCAATGAGCAGTTCTTC.

This clonotype was detected ten times or more. The chain links TRBV9 to TRBJ2-3, with 13 bases matching TRBD2. The CDR3 has 17 amino acids. Trimming cost V 6 bases and J 0 bases; bases outside gene matches: 7. Germline CDR1 is SGDLS and CDR2 is YYNGEE. In DNA form, the CDR3 reads TGTGCCAGCACCCGAACGACTAGCGGGGGGAGCACAGATACGCAGTATTTT. Translation: CASTRTTSGGSTDTQYF.

This clonotype was observed many times. This chain connects TRBV7-2 to TRBJ1-1; D is unresolved. The length of the CDR3 is 12 residues. Trimming cost V 1 base and J 6 bases, with 6 bases left between them. The V gene's germline CDR1 is SGHTA and CDR2 FQGNSA. CDR3 DNA sequence: TGTGCCAGCAGCTTAGAAGCCGCTGAAGCTTTCTTT. It yields the protein CASSLEAAEAFF.

This clonotype was detected a few times. The chain couples TRBV24-1 to TRBJ1-5; D unresolved. This CDR3 spans 16 amino acids. Deletions cut 8 bases from V and 0 bases from J, with 16 bases between. CDR1 and CDR2 from the germline V gene are KGHDR and SFDVKD. Here the CDR3 reads CATTPEGGYSNQPQHF. CDR3 coding DNA: TGTGCCACCACTCCTGAGGGCGGGTATAGCAATCAGCCCCAGCATTTT.

This clonotype came up a few times. The chain links TRBV6-5 to TRBJ1-5; D uncertain. This CDR3 has 15 residues. V lost 2 bases and J 3 bases, leaving 11 bases between the germline ends. The V gene's germline CDR1 is MNHEY and CDR2 SVGAGI. CDR3 coding DNA: TGTGCCAGCAGTTACGGTTCGGGAACCAATCAGCCCCAGCATTTT. It yields the protein CASSYGSGTNQPQHF.

There are a few counts of this clonotype. V usage is TRBV20-1 and J usage is TRBJ1-1, with 9 positions matching TRBD1. CDR1 and CDR2 from the germline V gene are DFQATT and SNEGSKA (reference sequence). V shed 1 base, J shed 4 bases, and the junction held 7 bases outside the gene matches. CDR3 length equals 15 residues. The CDR3 DNA follows: TGCAGTGCTAGAGCACCGGGACAGGGCTCCACTGAAGCTTTCTTT. Translated, it gives CSARAPGQGSTEAFF.

The J gene is TRBJ1-1, the V gene TRBV5-1; maybe TRBD1 (5 bases). V lost 4 bases, J lost 1 base, and 14 bases lay in between. Per germline, CDR1 SGHRS and CDR2 YFSETQ. This CDR3 is built from 15 residues. This CDR3 is CASSPGEGPNTEAFF. In nucleotides, the CDR3 is TGCGCCAGCAGCCCCGGGGAGGGGCCGAACACTGAAGCTTTCTTT.

The rearrangement uses TRBV30 and TRBJ1-1, with TRBD1 matching over 7 bases. Looked up from germline, CDR1 is GTSNPN and CDR2 is SVGIG (reference sequence). The J segment lost 7 bases and the V segment lost 4 bases, leaving 6 bases of the junction unmatched. The CDR3 runs 12 residues. The CDR3: CAWIFRQGEAFF. The CDR3 DNA reads TGTGCCTGGATTTTTAGACAGGGTGAAGCTTTCTTT.

This chain connects TRBV9 to TRBJ1-1; perhaps TRBD1 as D (5 bases). The CDR3 consists of 13 residues. V lost 7 bases and J 2 bases, leaving 12 bases between the germline ends. Germline CDR1 and CDR2: SGDLS and YYNGEE. The CDR3: CASGYGGNTEAFF. The DNA for the CDR3 is TGTGCCAGCGGGTACGGGGGAAACACTGAAGCTTTCTTT.

This clonotype has ten or more counts. The J gene is TRBJ1-6, the V gene TRBV4-1; 7 bases fit TRBD1. V was clipped by 4 bases and J by 7 bases; unmatched bases: 4. This CDR3 region has 14 residues. CDR1 and CDR2 (germline): MGHRA, YSYEKL. The CDR3 is CASSPTGENSPLHF. CDR3 DNA sequence: TGCGCCAGCAGCCCTACAGGGGAGAATTCACCCCTCCACTTT.

This clonotype turned up a few times. This chain uses TRBV29-1 with TRBJ1-2; 10 bases are shared with TRBD1. Germline CDR1 and CDR2: SQVTM and ANQGSEA. This CDR3 has 12 residues. Unmatched junction bases numbered 2, after V lost 4 bases and J lost 6 bases. The CDR3 region has the DNA TGCAGCGTTGCCGGACAGGGGGATGGCTACACCTTC. It encodes CSVAGQGDGYTF.

The gene calls are TRBV12-3 or TRBV12-4 and TRBJ2-1; D is tentatively TRBD1 or TRBD2 (5 bases each). This CDR3 comprises 15 residues. V lost 8 bases and J 0 bases, leaving 14 bases between the germline ends. DNA of the CDR3: TGTGCCAGCGGCCCCCGTGGGGGCTCCTACAATGAGCAGTTCTTC. The encoded protein is CASGPRGGSYNEQFF.

This clonotype is labeled medium-sized. The chain has TRBV9 and TRBJ2-5; weak D call: TRBD2 (6 bases). Looked up from germline, CDR1 is SGDLS and CDR2 is YYNGEE. V was clipped by 0 bases and J by 3 bases, with 9 bases between them. CDR3 length: 14 amino acids. CDR3 DNA sequence: TGTGCCAGCAGCGTAGCGGGGGTTGAAGAGACCCAGTACTTC. Its translation is CASSVAGVEETQYF.

In this sample, this clonotype turned up many times. This rearrangement joins TRBV5-1 to TRBJ2-7; D gene uncertain. V lost 0 bases, J lost 1 base, and 8 bases lay in between. This CDR3 region has 14 residues. CDR1 is SGHRS, CDR2 YFSETQ, per germline. DNA of the CDR3: TGCGCCAGCAGCTTGGGGACGGAATCCTACGAGCAGTACTTC. Translated, it gives CASSLGTESYEQYF.

This clonotype appeared many times. The rearrangement joins TRBV11-2 to TRBJ2-3; unclear D gene. Germline loops: CDR1 SGHAT, CDR2 FQNNGV. Trimming took 0 bases from V and 2 from J, leaving 3 bases between them. The CDR3 totals 13 residues. The CDR3 here is CASSLEVTDTQYF. For the CDR3, the DNA is TGTGCCAGCAGCTTAGAGGTCACAGATACGCAGTATTTT.

This clonotype appeared a few times. The rearrangement uses TRBV20-1 and TRBJ1-1; unclear D gene. Between the trimmed V and J ends, which lost 0 bases and 7 bases, there was a span of 12 bases. This CDR3 spans 13 amino acids. Germline V lookup: CDR1 DFQATT, CDR2 SNEGSKA (reference sequence). CDR3 in amino acids: CSARDFRPLEAFF. CDR3 in DNA: TGCAGTGCTAGAGATTTCAGGCCGCTTGAAGCTTTCTTT.

There are many counts of this clonotype. The chain is built from TRBV29-1 and TRBJ2-7; TRBD1 aligns across 8 bases. Germline V gene data show CDR1 as SQVTM and CDR2 as ANQGSEA. This CDR3 is built from 15 residues. Trimming removed 6 bases from V and 4 bases from J; junction bases left unmatched: 14. CDR3 DNA sequence: TGCAGCGTACACCAACCGGACAGGGAGAGTTACGAGCAGTACGTC. Encoded protein: CSVHQPDRESYEQYV.

There are many counts of this clonotype. The rearrangement links TRBV18 to TRBJ2-1, with TRBD2 as a possible D gene (5 bases). The ends were cut back, 0 bases at V and 2 bases at J, with 5 bases in the middle. Germline V lookup: CDR1 KGHSH, CDR2 LQKENI. The CDR3 contains 14 residues. The CDR3 here is CASSPPGAYNEQFF. The CDR3 DNA reads as TGTGCCAGCTCACCACCGGGAGCCTACAATGAGCAGTTCTTC.

This clonotype was seen more than once but under ten times. This chain uses TRBV5-1 with TRBJ1-2; D remains ambiguous. The CDR3 sequence is 16 residues long. Germline V gives CDR1 SGHRS, CDR2 YFSETQ. The V and J ends lost 5 bases and 5 bases respectively, with 22 bases between them. The DNA for the CDR3 is TGCGCCAGCAGTTCCGGGCCCCCTTTGCTTATATATGGCTACACCTTC. It specifies CASSSGPPLLIYGYTF.

This clonotype was recorded many times. The chain has TRBV6-4 and TRBJ2-7, with TRBD2 identical over 11 bases. From germline, CDR1 is MRHNA and CDR2 SNTAGT. V gave up 10 bases and J gave up 4 bases; unmatched junction bases: 15. The CDR3 is 16 amino acids. The CDR3 sequence is CATLDISGGEVYEQYV. CDR3 nucleotides: TGTGCCACCCTGGATATTAGCGGGGGGGAGGTATACGAGCAGTACGTC.

This clonotype was seen ten or more times. The chain recombines TRBV3-1 with TRBJ2-5; 7 bases line up with TRBD2. Trimming removed 0 bases from V and 1 base from J; junction bases left unmatched: 2. The CDR3 consists of 15 residues. Germline loops: CDR1 LGHDT, CDR2 YNNKEL (reference sequence). The CDR3 spells CASSQETGGQETQYF. The CDR3 coding sequence is TGTGCCAGCAGCCAAGAAACGGGGGGCCAAGAGACCCAGTACTTC.

V and J are TRBV6-1 and TRBJ2-1; D perhaps matches TRBD1 (6 bases). Germline loops: CDR1 MNHNS, CDR2 SASEGT. V lost 2 bases, J lost 4 bases, and 9 bases lay in between. This CDR3 region has 14 residues. CDR3 in amino acids: CASSELGQYNEQFF. In nucleotides, the CDR3 is TGTGCCAGCAGTGAACTAGGACAGTACAATGAGCAGTTCTTC.

This clonotype was counted at least ten times. The V and J genes are TRBV7-6 and TRBJ2-7; D gene ambiguous. CDR1 is SGHVS, CDR2 FNYEAQ, per germline. There are 13 residues in the CDR3. Between the trimmed V and J ends, which lost 0 bases and 0 bases, there was a span of 3 bases. CDR3 sequence reads: CASSLATSYEQYF. The CDR3, as DNA: TGTGCCAGCAGCTTAGCCACCTCCTACGAGCAGTACTTC.

This chain links TRBV18 with TRBJ2-3, with 11 bases fitting TRBD2. The CDR3 extends over 17 amino acids. Germline V gene lookup returns CDR1 KGHSH and CDR2 LQKENI. The trim removed 1 base at V and 0 bases at J, leaving 3 bases unmatched. The chain's CDR3 is CASSPQLAGASTDTQYF. CDR3 in DNA: TGTGCCAGCTCACCACAACTAGCGGGGGCCAGCACAGATACGCAGTATTTT.

The chain is built from TRBV5-6 and TRBJ1-5, with a tentative D call TRBD1 (6 bases). V was trimmed by 1 base and J by 2 bases, leaving 13 bases between them. CDR3 length equals 16 residues. Germline CDR1 and CDR2: SGHDT and YYEEEE. Here the CDR3 reads CASSLNRENGNQPQHF. In DNA, the CDR3 is TGTGCCAGCAGCTTGAACAGGGAGAACGGCAATCAGCCCCAGCATTTT.

This clonotype was detected many times. This chain joins TRBV4-1 and TRBJ2-1; the D gene is possibly TRBD2 (5 bases). V lost 6 bases and J 1 base, leaving 13 bases between the germline ends. The CDR3 spans 15 residues. Germline loops: CDR1 MGHRA, CDR2 YSYEKL. The CDR3 reads CASRGTPGSYNEQFF. The CDR3 DNA reads as TGCGCCAGCAGGGGAACCCCGGGGTCCTACAATGAGCAGTTCTTC.

This clonotype was seen at least ten times. The J gene is TRBJ2-1, the V gene TRBV7-9, with D possibly being TRBD1 or TRBD2 (5 bases each). This CDR3 contains 14 residues. Germline loops: CDR1 SEHNR, CDR2 FQNEAQ (reference sequence). Trimming shortened V by 1 base and J by 7 bases, and 11 bases separated the two germline ends. This chain's CDR3 is CASSLVLGVNEQFF. The CDR3 DNA is TGTGCCAGCAGCTTAGTATTGGGGGTGAATGAGCAGTTCTTC.

The V call is TRBV11-2, the J call TRBJ2-2; TRBD2 matches 9 bases. The trim removed 1 base at V and 4 bases at J, leaving 4 bases unmatched. CDR1 is SGHAT and CDR2 is FQNNGV in the germline V gene. The CDR3 has 16 amino acids. CDR3 DNA sequence: TGTGCCAGCAGCTTAGTTGGTAGCGGGGGCACCGGGGAGCTGTTTTTT. Translation: CASSLVGSGGTGELFF.

This clonotype was seen only a few times. The chain has TRBV5-1 and TRBJ2-1; no reliable D call. The ends were cut back, 1 base at V and 5 bases at J, with 10 bases in the middle. CDR1 and CDR2 (germline): SGHRS, YFSETQ. The CDR3 runs 14 residues. CDR3 sequence reads: CASSLFGGNNEQFF. The CDR3 nucleotides read TGCGCCAGCAGCTTGTTCGGCGGAAACAATGAGCAGTTCTTC.

This clonotype showed up many times. This rearrangement joins TRBV20-1 to TRBJ1-1, with 7 positions matching TRBD1. CDR1 is DFQATT and CDR2 is SNEGSKA in the germline V gene (reference sequence). CDR3 length equals 16 residues. V lost 4 bases to trimming and J lost 5 bases; unmatched junction nucleotides: 16. In DNA, the CDR3 is TGCAGTGCTATCCGGGACAGTGCGTTTGTTGTGACTGAAGCTTTCTTT. Translated: CSAIRDSAFVVTEAFF.